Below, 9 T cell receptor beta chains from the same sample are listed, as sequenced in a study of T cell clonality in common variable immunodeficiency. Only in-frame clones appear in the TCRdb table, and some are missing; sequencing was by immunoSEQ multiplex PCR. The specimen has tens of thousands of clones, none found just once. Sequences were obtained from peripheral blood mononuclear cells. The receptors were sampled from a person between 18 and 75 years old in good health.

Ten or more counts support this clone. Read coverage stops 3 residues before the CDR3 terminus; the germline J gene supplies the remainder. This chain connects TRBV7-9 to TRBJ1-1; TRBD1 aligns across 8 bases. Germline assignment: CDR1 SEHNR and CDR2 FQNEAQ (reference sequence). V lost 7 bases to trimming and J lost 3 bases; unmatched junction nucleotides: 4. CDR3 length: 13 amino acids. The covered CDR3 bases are TGTGCCAGCATGCAGGGGGCATACACTGAA. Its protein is CASMQGAYTE. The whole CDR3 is CASMQGAYTEAFF. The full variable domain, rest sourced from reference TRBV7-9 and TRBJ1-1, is DTGVSQNPRHKITKRGQNVTFRCDPISEHNRLYWYRQTLGQGPEFLTYFQNEAQLEKSRLLSDRFSAERPKGSFSTLEIQRTEQGDSAMYLCASMQGAYTEAFFGQGTRLTVV.

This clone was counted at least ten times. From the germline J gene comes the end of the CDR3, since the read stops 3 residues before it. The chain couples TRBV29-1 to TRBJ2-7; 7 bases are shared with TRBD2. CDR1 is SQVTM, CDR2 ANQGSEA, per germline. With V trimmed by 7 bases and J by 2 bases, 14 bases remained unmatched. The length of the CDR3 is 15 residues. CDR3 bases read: TGCAGCGCCATTCAAGCGGGAAGTCAACCCTACGAG. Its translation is CSAIQAGSQPYE. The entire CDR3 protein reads CSAIQAGSQPYEQYF.

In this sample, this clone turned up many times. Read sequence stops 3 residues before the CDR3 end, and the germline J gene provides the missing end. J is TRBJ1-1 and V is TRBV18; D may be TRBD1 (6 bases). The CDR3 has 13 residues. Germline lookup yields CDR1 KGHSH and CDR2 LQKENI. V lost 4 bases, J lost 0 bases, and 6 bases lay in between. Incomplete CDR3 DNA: TGTGCCAGCTCACGGGACATGAACACTGAA. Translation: CASSRDMNTE. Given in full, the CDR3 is CASSRDMNTEAFF.

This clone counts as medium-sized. The CDR3 is CSARAPPPDRVYEQYF. The part of the CDR3 DNA that was read is TGCAGTGCTAGAGCCCCCCCTCCCGACAGGGTCTACGAG. The chain has TRBV20-1 and TRBJ2-7; 7 bases fit TRBD1. The read halts 3 residues ahead of the CDR3 end, with the missing end drawn from the germline J gene. Germline-derived CDR1 and CDR2 are DFQATT and SNEGSKA (reference sequence). The V and J ends lost 1 base and 3 bases, in that order; junction bases with no gene match: 12. The CDR3 extends over 16 amino acids.

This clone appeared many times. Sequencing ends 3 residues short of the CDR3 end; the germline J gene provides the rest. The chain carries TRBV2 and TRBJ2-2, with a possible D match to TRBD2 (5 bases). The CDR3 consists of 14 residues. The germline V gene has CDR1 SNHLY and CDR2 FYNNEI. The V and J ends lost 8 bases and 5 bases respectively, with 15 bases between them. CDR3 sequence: CASELEGWTGELFF. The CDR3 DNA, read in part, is TGTGCCAGCGAACTTGAGGGTTGGACCGGGGAG.

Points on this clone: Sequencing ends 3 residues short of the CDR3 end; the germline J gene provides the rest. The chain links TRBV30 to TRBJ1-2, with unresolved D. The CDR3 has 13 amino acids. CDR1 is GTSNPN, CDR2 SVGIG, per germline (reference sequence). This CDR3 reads CAWELENRNEYTF. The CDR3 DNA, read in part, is TGTGCCTGGGAACTAGAGAACAGAAATGAA.

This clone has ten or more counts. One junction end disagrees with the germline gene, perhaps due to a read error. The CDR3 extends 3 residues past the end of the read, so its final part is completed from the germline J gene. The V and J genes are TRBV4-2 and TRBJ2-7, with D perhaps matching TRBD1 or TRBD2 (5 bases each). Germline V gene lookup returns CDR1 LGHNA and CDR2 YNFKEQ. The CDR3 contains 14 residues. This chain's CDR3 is CASSQEGRAYEQYF. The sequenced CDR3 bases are TGCGCCAGCAGCCAAGAGGGCAGGGCCTACGAG.

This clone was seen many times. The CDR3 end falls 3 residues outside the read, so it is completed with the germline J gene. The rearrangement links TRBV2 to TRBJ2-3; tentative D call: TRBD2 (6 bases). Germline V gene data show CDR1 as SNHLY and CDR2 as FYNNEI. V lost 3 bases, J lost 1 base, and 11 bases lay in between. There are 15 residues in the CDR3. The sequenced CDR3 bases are TGTGCCAGCAGTGAGGGCGGGATAGGCACAGATACG. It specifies CASSEGGIGTDT. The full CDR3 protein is CASSEGGIGTDTQYF.

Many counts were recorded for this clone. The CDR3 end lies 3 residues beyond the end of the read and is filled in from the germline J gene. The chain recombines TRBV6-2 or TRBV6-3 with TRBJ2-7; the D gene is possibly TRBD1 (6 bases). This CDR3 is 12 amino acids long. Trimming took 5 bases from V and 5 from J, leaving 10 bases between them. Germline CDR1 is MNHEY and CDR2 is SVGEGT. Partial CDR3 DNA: TGTGCCAGCAGTCCCCCAGGGGACGAG. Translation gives CASSPPGDE. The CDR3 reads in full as CASSPPGDEQYF.